This entry lists 28 T cell receptor beta chains sequenced from one sample in a study of blood T cell repertoires in COVID-19. Only in-frame clones appear in the TCRdb table, and some are missing; sequencing was by immunoSEQ multiplex PCR. The sample carries roughly 210,000 clones, under 90% recorded once. The sequenced sample was peripheral blood. The receptors stem from an elderly woman with COVID-19, enrolled during active disease.

J is TRBJ1-1 and V is TRBV19; 7 bases match TRBD1. Germline V gene lookup returns CDR1 LNHDA and CDR2 SQIVND (reference sequence). The CDR3 runs to 13 residues. After removal of 7 bases from V and 0 bases from J, the junction contained 2 bases not matched to a gene. The CDR3 DNA reads as TGTGCCAGTAACAGGGGCATGAACACTGAAGCTTTCTTT. This codes for CASNRGMNTEAFF.

The chain joins TRBV5-1 to TRBJ2-3, with 9 bases fitting TRBD1. Trimming cost V 3 bases and J 3 bases; bases outside gene matches: 8. Germline CDR1 reads SGHRS; CDR2 reads YFSETQ. The CDR3 has 16 residues. DNA for the CDR3: TGCGCCAGCAGCTCCGGACAGGGGCATAGGACAGATACGCAGTATTTT. It encodes CASSSGQGHRTDTQYF.

This clone has just one count. This chain uses TRBV5-6 with TRBJ1-1; D not certain. V gave up 2 bases and J gave up 0 bases, with 5 bases separating them. The CDR3 has 13 amino acids. Germline lookup yields CDR1 SGHDT and CDR2 YYEEEE. The CDR3 DNA reads TGTGCCAGCAGCTTTACAGTGAACACTGAAGCTTTCTTT. The encoded protein is CASSFTVNTEAFF.

For this clone: Other DNA sequences within the sample encode an identical CDR3. The rearrangement uses TRBV5-1 and TRBJ2-2; 7 bases align to TRBD1. The V gene's germline CDR1 is SGHRS and CDR2 YFSETQ. The CDR3 is 14 residues long. V lost 5 bases, J lost 0 bases, and 1 base stayed unmatched. The CDR3 spells CASRGTANTGELFF. In nucleotides, the CDR3 is TGCGCCAGCAGAGGGACAGCGAACACCGGGGAGCTGTTTTTT. The entire variable domain, with the rest obtained from reference TRBV5-1 and TRBJ2-2, is as follows: KAGVTQTPRYLIKTRGQQVTLSCSPISGHRSVSWYQQTPGQGLQFLFEYFSETQRNKGNFPGRFSGRQFSNSRSEMNVSTLELGDSALYLCASRGTANTGELFFGEGSRLTVL.

The rearrangement joins TRBV7-9 to TRBJ1-1; D gene ambiguous. Trimming pared 4 bases from V and 11 bases from J, leaving 14 bases between. CDR3 length: 12 amino acids. The germline V gene has CDR1 SEHNR and CDR2 FQNEAQ (reference sequence). The CDR3 region has the DNA TGTGCCAGCAGCTCCCCGCCGGGTGGGGCTTTCTTT. This translates into CASSSPPGGAFF.

This chain links TRBV4-3 with TRBJ1-4; D may be TRBD1 (5 bases). V was shortened by 4 bases and J by 2 bases, with 11 bases between the two germline ends. This CDR3 contains 15 residues. CDR1 and CDR2 (germline): LGHNA, YSLEER. CDR3 sequence (DNA): TGCGCCAGCAGCCCAGGGATTAGCACTAATGAAAAACTGTTTTTT. Its protein is CASSPGISTNEKLFF.

This rearrangement joins TRBV28 to TRBJ1-3; D uncertain. CDR1 MDHEN and CDR2 SYDVKM come from the germline V gene. The CDR3 length is 15 residues. V was pared by 6 bases and J by 1 base, with 13 bases between. CDR3 DNA: TGTGCCAGCAGACCAGATTACATATCTGGAAACACCATATATTTT. It yields the protein CASRPDYISGNTIYF.

The chain links TRBV5-1 to TRBJ2-7, with 10 bases that match TRBD2. The CDR3 consists of 15 residues. Germline V gives CDR1 SGHRS, CDR2 YFSETQ. V lost 3 bases to trimming and J lost 1 base; unmatched junction nucleotides: 4. In DNA, the CDR3 is TGCGCCAGCAGCTCCGGGACTAGCGCTTCCTACGAGCAGTACGTC. Its translation is CASSSGTSASYEQYV.

The CDR3 reads CASSIQQSNQPQHF. The CDR3, as DNA: TGTGCCAGTAGTATACAACAGAGCAATCAGCCCCAGCATTTT. V gene TRBV19 combines with J gene TRBJ1-5; D is undetermined. Trimming took 2 bases from V and 1 from J, leaving 6 bases between them. Germline CDR1 reads LNHDA; CDR2 reads SQIVND (reference sequence). The CDR3 totals 14 residues.

This sequence joins TRBV7-2 and TRBJ2-2, with unresolved D. The CDR3 spans 13 residues. The ends were cut back, 2 bases at V and 3 bases at J, with 4 bases in the middle. Germline V CDR1 and CDR2: SGHTA, FQGNSA. The CDR3 DNA follows: TGTGCCAGCAGCTTATTAGACACCGGGGAGCTGTTTTTT. Protein sequence: CASSLLDTGELFF.

The CDR3 bases are TGTGCCAGCAGTTACTCGAATCAGGGTAGCCAGCCCCAGCATTTT. Translated, it gives CASSYSNQGSQPQHF. The V and J genes are TRBV6-5 and TRBJ1-5; D possibly corresponds to TRBD1 (5 bases). The germline V and J ends were trimmed by 0 bases and 7 bases, with 13 bases remaining between them. The CDR3 runs 15 residues. Germline CDR1 reads MNHEY; CDR2 reads SVGAGI.

The chain is built from TRBV24-1 and TRBJ2-3; D may be TRBD2 (5 bases). Looked up from germline, CDR1 is KGHDR and CDR2 is SFDVKD. V gave up 4 bases and J gave up 3 bases, with 13 bases separating them. CDR3 length: 15 residues. CDR3 sequence: CATSDPLGETDTQYF. The CDR3 DNA reads as TGTGCCACCAGTGACCCCCTCGGGGAAACAGATACGCAGTATTTT.

In its sample, this clone was seen a few times. The rearrangement uses TRBV5-5 and TRBJ2-7; TRBD1 is a possible D gene (6 bases). The germline V gene has CDR1 SGHKS and CDR2 YYEKEE (reference sequence). V lost 0 bases, J lost 8 bases, and 12 bases lay in between. This CDR3 has 13 amino acids. The CDR3 sequence: CASSLAPGAQQYF. The DNA for the CDR3 is TGTGCCAGCAGCTTGGCCCCAGGGGCTCAGCAGTACTTC.

J is TRBJ2-5 and V is TRBV20-1; D ambiguous. The CDR3 is 12 amino acids. The germline CDR1 and CDR2 sequences are DFQATT and SNEGSKA (reference sequence). V was clipped by 3 bases and J by 2 bases, with 7 bases between them. The CDR3 DNA reads as TGCAGTGCTAGTACCACACAAGAGACCCAGTACTTC. It encodes CSASTTQETQYF.

This rearrangement joins TRBV11-3 to TRBJ2-2; 7 bases align to TRBD1. The CDR3 consists of 15 residues. V was pared by 2 bases and J by 7 bases, with 7 bases of the junction left unmatched. In germline, CDR1 is SGHNT, CDR2 YENEEA. CDR3 protein: CASSLSDRDYGELFF. DNA of the CDR3: TGTGCCAGCAGCTTATCTGACAGGGATTACGGGGAGCTGTTTTTT.

V gene TRBV3-1 (or the pseudogene TRBV3-2) combines with J gene TRBJ1-1; 7 bases agree with TRBD1. The V and J ends lost 5 bases and 1 base, in that order; junction bases with no gene match: 4. There are 14 residues in the CDR3. The V gene's germline CDR1 is LGHDT and CDR2 YNNKEL (reference sequence). The CDR3 here is CASSFRTGNTEAFF. The CDR3 nucleotides read TGTGCCAGCAGCTTTCGGACAGGGAACACTGAAGCTTTCTTT.

The V call is TRBV5-1, the J call TRBJ1-1; D is unresolved. The V gene lost 0 bases and the J gene lost 0 bases, with 6 bases spanning the gap. Germline-derived CDR1 and CDR2 are SGHRS and YFSETQ. The CDR3 has 14 amino acids. The CDR3 DNA sequence: TGCGCCAGCAGCTTGGGTCAGGTGAACACTGAAGCTTTCTTT. It encodes CASSLGQVNTEAFF. Combining the CDR3 with reference TRBV5-1 and TRBJ1-1 gives the whole variable domain KAGVTQTPRYLIKTRGQQVTLSCSPISGHRSVSWYQQTPGQGLQFLFEYFSETQRNKGNFPGRFSGRQFSNSRSEMNVSTLELGDSALYLCASSLGQVNTEAFFGQGTRLTVV.

This chain links TRBV2 with TRBJ1-2; 7 bases match TRBD1. The V gene's germline CDR1 is SNHLY and CDR2 FYNNEI. V trimming: 6 bases; J trimming: 7 bases; junction bases outside the gene matches: 8. CDR3 length: 13 amino acids. The DNA of the CDR3 is TGTGCCAGCAGCCCCGACAGGGCAGGTGGCTACACCTTC. This gives the protein CASSPDRAGGYTF.

The V call is TRBV5-4, the J call TRBJ2-3, with unresolved D. The CDR3 length is 14 residues. The V gene's germline CDR1 is SGHNT and CDR2 YYREEE (reference sequence). Trimming removed 0 bases at V and 0 bases at J, with 5 bases between. The CDR3, as DNA: TGTGCCAGCAGCTTGGTATTTAGCACAGATACGCAGTATTTT. Its translation: CASSLVFSTDTQYF.

The chain uses TRBV19 and TRBJ1-1, with 7 bases aligning to TRBD1. The V gene's germline CDR1 is LNHDA and CDR2 SQIVND (reference sequence). V lost 4 bases and J lost 4; bases outside the gene matches: 6. There are 14 residues in the CDR3. The chain's CDR3 is CASSTQGGATEAFF. CDR3 DNA sequence: TGTGCCAGTAGTACCCAGGGGGGTGCCACTGAAGCTTTCTTT.

This chain links TRBV5-1 with TRBJ1-3; 10 positions agree with TRBD1. V lost 3 bases to trimming and J lost 4 bases; unmatched junction nucleotides: 4. Per the germline V gene, CDR1 is SGHRS and CDR2 is YFSETQ. The CDR3 contains 15 residues. The CDR3 bases are TGCGCCAGCAGCTCCGGGACAGGGGCAGGAAACACCATATATTTT. Translation gives CASSSGTGAGNTIYF.

The chain recombines TRBV3-1 (or the pseudogene TRBV3-2) with TRBJ2-2; 9 nucleotides match TRBD1. The CDR3 covers 15 residues. Germline CDR1 LGHDT, CDR2 YNNKEL (reference sequence). J lost 3 bases, V lost 3 bases, and 2 bases had no gene match. The CDR3 DNA reads TGTGCCAGCAGCCAGACAGGGGGGGACACCGGGGAGCTGTTTTTT. It is translated as CASSQTGGDTGELFF.

J is TRBJ1-4 and V is TRBV19; a possible D gene is TRBD1 (5 bases). Germline values: CDR1 LNHDA, CDR2 SQIVND (reference sequence). This CDR3 comprises 17 residues. Trimming left V 3 bases short and J 7 bases short, with 21 bases between. This CDR3 is CASSIWGATALGEKLFF. CDR3 bases: TGTGCCAGTAGTATTTGGGGCGCAACTGCGCTTGGTGAAAAACTGTTTTTT.

The V gene is TRBV18, the J gene TRBJ1-1; D unresolved. Germline V lookup: CDR1 KGHSH, CDR2 LQKENI. The CDR3 loop spans 15 amino acids. Trimming stripped 5 bases from V and 5 bases from J, with 18 bases between. This CDR3 reads CASSTRESISTEAFF. DNA for the CDR3: TGTGCCAGCTCAACTCGGGAAAGTATTTCTACTGAAGCTTTCTTT.

The rearrangement links TRBV5-4 to TRBJ1-1; D ambiguous. CDR1 SGHNT and CDR2 YYREEE come from the germline V gene (reference sequence). The V end lost 4 bases, the J end lost 8 bases, and 18 bases lay between the germline ends. This CDR3 comprises 14 residues. Here the CDR3 reads CASSPMGGAREAFF. The CDR3 DNA sequence: TGTGCCAGCAGCCCTATGGGAGGTGCCAGGGAAGCTTTCTTT.

CDR3 in amino acids: CASSDSGATYNEQFF. The CDR3 region has the DNA TGTGCCAGCAGCGATAGCGGGGCGACCTACAATGAGCAGTTCTTC. V and J are TRBV7-8 and TRBJ2-1; 8 nucleotides agree with TRBD2. Germline lookup yields CDR1 SGHVS and CDR2 FQNEAQ. CDR3 length equals 15 residues. The junction had 5 bases not matched to a gene; V was cut back by 5 bases and J by 2 bases.

The J gene is TRBJ1-5, the V gene TRBV7-9; D unresolved. Trimming shortened V by 0 bases and J by 6 bases, and 12 bases separated the two germline ends. There are 15 residues in the CDR3. Germline V gives CDR1 SEHNR, CDR2 FQNEAQ (reference sequence). The CDR3 reads CASSLAGTAGQPQHF. In nucleotides, the CDR3 is TGTGCCAGCAGCTTAGCAGGCACAGCTGGTCAGCCCCAGCATTTT.

The genes are TRBV5-1 and TRBJ1-3; D uncertain. V lost 4 bases to trimming and J lost 0 bases, with 11 bases between them. This CDR3 comprises 15 residues. The germline CDR1 and CDR2 sequences are SGHRS and YFSETQ. This CDR3 reads CASSPVESSGNTIYF. The DNA of the CDR3 is TGCGCCAGCAGCCCGGTTGAAAGCTCTGGAAACACCATATATTTT.